This entry lists 10 T cell receptor beta chains sequenced from one sample in a study of chemoradiotherapy in HPV16-positive cancers. Assay used: immunoSEQ multiplex PCR; TCRdb lists only in-frame clones, some missing. The sample includes approximately 13,000 clones, about 77% of them seen just once. Sample acquisition took place from a patient who underwent chemoradiotherapy. All receptors derive from a human donor with HPV-associated anogenital cancer.

This clone was seen only a few times. This rearrangement joins TRBV5-1 to TRBJ2-7; no clear D. The CDR3 contains 13 residues. Looked up from germline, CDR1 is SGHRS and CDR2 is YFSETQ. The ends were cut back, 0 bases at V and 0 bases at J, with 4 bases in the middle. The CDR3 sequence is CASSLEFSYEQYF. CDR3 nucleotides: TGCGCCAGCAGCTTGGAGTTCTCCTACGAGCAGTACTTC.

This rearrangement joins TRBV11-2 to TRBJ2-7, with D possibly TRBD2 on 6 matching bases. Trimming stripped 5 bases from V and 4 bases from J, with 18 bases between. This CDR3 spans 15 amino acids. Germline V gene sequence: CDR1 SGHAT, CDR2 FQNNGV. The CDR3 protein is CASSQGTGVSYEQYF. In nucleotides, the CDR3 is TGTGCCAGCAGCCAAGGGACGGGAGTAAGTTACGAGCAGTACTTC.

Only a few counts were recorded for this clone. The genes are TRBV19 and TRBJ1-1; D is undetermined. V was trimmed by 6 bases and J by 0 bases, leaving 8 bases between them. This CDR3 is built from 13 residues. Germline CDR1 and CDR2: LNHDA and SQIVND (reference sequence). This chain's CDR3 is CASSGWVNTEAFF. For the CDR3, the DNA is TGTGCCAGTAGCGGCTGGGTGAACACTGAAGCTTTCTTT.

The V and J genes are TRBV28 and TRBJ2-3; 9 bases line up with TRBD1. After removal of 3 bases from V and 6 bases from J, the junction contained 13 bases not matched to a gene. The CDR3 runs to 17 residues. In germline, CDR1 is MDHEN, CDR2 SYDVKM. The DNA of the CDR3 is TGTGCCAGCAGTTTGAGGAGGTTTACAGGGGGCAGGGATACGCAGTATTTT. Amino acid sequence: CASSLRRFTGGRDTQYF.

V gene TRBV6-1 combines with J gene TRBJ2-2; D is unresolved. Germline-derived CDR1 and CDR2 are MNHNS and SASEGT. V was trimmed by 1 base and J by 7 bases, leaving 7 bases between them. The CDR3 has 13 amino acids. CDR3 DNA sequence: TGTGCCAGCAGTGAAGTGAGGCTCGGGGAGCTGTTTTTT. Its protein product is CASSEVRLGELFF.

This clone was observed once. The chain couples TRBV10-3 to TRBJ1-1, with a possible D match to TRBD1 (6 bases). The CDR3 totals 13 residues. Germline V lookup: CDR1 ENHRY, CDR2 SYGVKD. V shed 11 bases and J shed 6 bases, with 19 bases lying between them. CDR3: CASTAGAPSEAFF. In nucleotides, the CDR3 is TGTGCCTCCACAGCAGGGGCTCCCTCTGAAGCTTTCTTT.

The chain has TRBV6-5 and TRBJ1-5; 7 bases line up with TRBD1. The germline V gene encodes CDR1 MNHEY and CDR2 SVGAGI. Trimming took 4 bases from V and 5 from J; bases not matched to a gene: 2. This CDR3 comprises 13 residues. Here the CDR3 reads CASSWDRDQPQHF. Written as DNA, the CDR3 is TGTGCCAGCAGTTGGGACAGAGATCAGCCCCAGCATTTT.

The chain is built from TRBV6-5 and TRBJ1-3; D gene unclear. The V end was cut by 2 bases, the J end by 5 bases, with 16 bases between. CDR1 and CDR2 from the germline V gene are MNHEY and SVGAGI. The CDR3 runs to 16 residues. The CDR3 nucleotides read TGTGCCAGCAGTTACATCTCGAGCGTCGGGAGAAACACCATATATTTT. This encodes CASSYISSVGRNTIYF.

This clone was seen a single time. The chain is built from TRBV23-1 and TRBJ1-3; tentatively, D is TRBD1 (5 bases). TRBV23-1 is marked as an open reading frame, function uncertain. CDR3 length: 14 residues. Trimming left V 4 bases short and J 3 bases short, with 10 bases between. The DNA of the CDR3 is TGCGCCAGCAGTCTTAGGCAGGGTGGAAACACCATATATTTT. Translation gives CASSLRQGGNTIYF.

Details on this clone: This sample includes further DNA sequences coding for the same CDR3. The gene calls are TRBV27 and TRBJ1-6, with D hard to call. Trimming stripped 3 bases from V and 7 bases from J, with 7 bases between. Germline V gene lookup returns CDR1 MNHEY and CDR2 SMNVEV (reference sequence). The CDR3 has 13 amino acids. The CDR3 DNA is TGTGCCAGCAGTTTCGTCTACAATTCACCCCTCCACTTT. As protein: CASSFVYNSPLHF.